Below, 16 T cell receptor beta chains from the same sample are listed, as sequenced in a study of cytomegalovirus exposure and HLA in healthy donors. Amplification used 60 Vbeta primers and 13 Jbeta primers. Measured with immunoSEQ multiplex PCR; TCRdb has only the in-frame clones, and not every one. In the table there are about 150,000 clones, 73% of which are singletons. The sequencing input was PBMCs. Receptor source: a woman under 30 in good health and CMV-seronegative.

In its sample, this clone was seen once. The chain combines TRBV29-1 with TRBJ2-1; 13 positions match TRBD2. The ends lost 7 bases at V and 7 bases at J; junction bases unmatched: 16. Per the germline V gene, CDR1 is SQVTM and CDR2 is ANQGSEA. The CDR3 loop spans 17 amino acids. CDR3 amino acids: CSAPGLAGFGASNEQFF. CDR3 bases: TGCAGCGCCCCGGGACTAGCGGGATTCGGGGCTTCGAATGAGCAGTTCTTC.

This clone was picked up one time. The rearrangement uses TRBV28 and TRBJ1-4, with 7 positions matching TRBD1. In germline, CDR1 is MDHEN, CDR2 SYDVKM. This CDR3 contains 15 residues. V shed 1 base and J 4 bases; nucleotides not matched to a gene: 3. The CDR3 region has the DNA TGTGCCAGCAGTTTATATACAGGGGATAATGAAAAACTGTTTTTT. It translates to CASSLYTGDNEKLFF.

The chain recombines TRBV7-8 with TRBJ1-1; a possible D gene is TRBD1 (5 bases). V was trimmed by 2 bases and J by 3 bases, leaving 10 bases between them. This CDR3 has 14 amino acids. Germline CDR1 SGHVS, CDR2 FQNEAQ. The CDR3 loop is CASSLQGLDTEAFF. CDR3 coding DNA: TGTGCCAGCAGCTTACAGGGTCTGGACACTGAAGCTTTCTTT.

The V and J genes are TRBV6-5 and TRBJ1-5, with a possible D match to TRBD1 (5 bases). CDR1 and CDR2 (germline): MNHEY, SVGAGI. This CDR3 contains 14 residues. Deletions cut 0 bases from V and 7 bases from J, with 10 bases between. The CDR3 region has the DNA TGTGCCAGCAGTTACTCGGGGACTGGGCAGCCCCAGCATTTT. Amino acid sequence: CASSYSGTGQPQHF.

Note on this clone: The CDR3 ends on some other residue instead of the conserved phenylalanine or tryptophan, so this is likely a read error. The chain employs TRBV5-1 and TRBJ1-6; weak D call: TRBD1 (5 bases). V lost 0 bases, J lost 13 bases, and 8 bases lay in between. The CDR3 loop spans 12 amino acids. The V gene's germline CDR1 is SGHRS and CDR2 YFSETQ. The CDR3 reads CASSLDQGPLHL. DNA for the CDR3: TGCGCCAGCAGCTTGGATCAGGGCCCCCTCCACCTT.

The rearrangement uses TRBV29-1 and TRBJ2-2, with D possibly TRBD1 on 5 matching bases. Trimming left V 5 bases short and J 1 base short, with 11 bases between. The CDR3 loop spans 14 amino acids. From germline, CDR1 is SQVTM and CDR2 ANQGSEA. The CDR3: CSVSETVNTGELFF. The CDR3 coding sequence is TGCAGCGTTTCCGAGACAGTGAACACCGGGGAGCTGTTTTTT.

The chain employs TRBV6-1 and TRBJ1-1; D call uncertain. CDR1 and CDR2 from the germline V gene are MNHNS and SASEGT. Trimming removed 7 bases from V and 2 bases from J, with 17 bases in between. This CDR3 contains 15 residues. CDR3: CASIAQVTSNTEAFF. The CDR3 DNA reads as TGTGCCAGCATCGCCCAGGTGACATCTAACACTGAAGCTTTCTTT.

The gene calls are TRBV7-3 and TRBJ1-1, with D tentatively TRBD1 (5 bases). CDR3 length: 16 residues. V was cut by 3 bases and J by 6 bases, with 20 bases left in between. Germline V gives CDR1 SGHTA, CDR2 FQGTGA. The CDR3 DNA reads TGTGCCAGCAGCTTTTCGGGTTTATCAAAGGGGTCTGAAGCTTTCTTT. It specifies CASSFSGLSKGSEAFF. Variable domain in full (rest from reference TRBV7-3 and TRBJ1-1): GAGVSQTPSNKVTEKGKYVELRCDPISGHTALYWYRQSLGQGPEFLIYFQGTGAADDSGLPNDRFFAVRPEGSVSTLKIQRTERGDSAVYLCASSFSGLSKGSEAFFGQGTRLTVV.

There are a few counts of this clone. This chain connects TRBV9 to TRBJ2-3; 10 bases align to TRBD2. CDR1 and CDR2 (germline): SGDLS, YYNGEE. The CDR3 consists of 16 residues. V shed 4 bases and J 0 bases; nucleotides not matched to a gene: 5. The CDR3 nucleotides are TGTGCCAGCAGCATCGCTAGCGGGAGTAGCACAGATACGCAGTATTTT. Amino acids: CASSIASGSSTDTQYF.

In DNA form, the CDR3 reads TGTGCCAGCAGCCCGACAGGGGTGCTTAACTATGGCTACACCTTC. Its translation: CASSPTGVLNYGYTF. The genes are TRBV5-5 and TRBJ1-2; 8 bases match TRBD1. The CDR3 has 15 residues. The V gene end was trimmed by 4 bases and the J gene end by 1 base; junction bases not matched to a gene: 6. Germline values: CDR1 SGHKS, CDR2 YYEKEE (reference sequence).

The chain links TRBV7-9 to TRBJ2-2, with 9 bases that match TRBD1. The CDR3 has 14 amino acids. Germline CDR1 and CDR2: SEHNR and FQNEAQ (reference sequence). V was clipped by 3 bases and J by 11 bases; unmatched bases: 7. The CDR3 nucleotides read TGTGCCAGCAGCTTTCACCGGGACAGGGTCGAGCTGTTTTTT. Its protein is CASSFHRDRVELFF.

The CDR3 region is CASSLRTGGRTDTQYF. CDR3 DNA sequence: TGTGCCAGCAGCCTAAGGACAGGGGGCAGGACAGATACGCAGTATTTT. This chain uses TRBV11-2 with TRBJ2-3; 11 bases line up with TRBD1. V lost 5 bases to trimming and J lost 3 bases; unmatched junction nucleotides: 7. From germline, CDR1 is SGHAT and CDR2 FQNNGV. The CDR3 covers 16 residues. The full variable domain, its missing parts supplied by reference TRBV11-2 and TRBJ2-3, is EAGVAQSPRYKIIEKRQSVAFWCNPISGHATLYWYQQILGQGPKLLIQFQNNGVVDDSQLPKDRFSAERLKGVDSTLKIQPAKLEDSAVYLCASSLRTGGRTDTQYFGPGTRLTVL.

The V and J genes are TRBV21-1 and TRBJ2-1; no check of the table's D call, TRBD2, against the DNA was made. TRBV21-1 is a pseudogene segment. The CDR3 runs 15 residues. CDR3 nucleotide sequence: TGTGCCAGCAGCAACGAAAGGAGCTCCTACAATGAGCAGTTCTTC. Translating gives CASSNERSSYNEQFF.

The chain combines TRBV6-1 with TRBJ2-7; TRBD1 agrees at 8 bases. The CDR3 extends over 17 amino acids. The V gene end was trimmed by 3 bases and the J gene end by 1 base; junction bases not matched to a gene: 11. Per the germline V gene, CDR1 is MNHNS and CDR2 is SASEGT. As DNA, the CDR3 is TGTGCCAGCAGTGAGGCCCTGACAGGGGACAGATCCTACGAGCAGTACTTC. It yields the protein CASSEALTGDRSYEQYF.

This clone was seen a handful of times. V and J are TRBV2 and TRBJ2-3; TRBD2 agrees at 14 bases. Germline CDR1 SNHLY, CDR2 FYNNEI. Trimming took 5 bases from V and 6 from J; bases not matched to a gene: 10. This CDR3 is built from 17 residues. The CDR3, as DNA: TGTGCCAGCAGTCGGTCGGGACTAGCGGGAGCGGGGGATACGCAGTATTTT. Translation gives CASSRSGLAGAGDTQYF.

The chain is built from TRBV28 and TRBJ2-1, with a tentative D call TRBD2 (7 bases). This CDR3 has 15 amino acids. V was shortened by 3 bases and J by 1 base, with 10 bases between the two germline ends. Germline values: CDR1 MDHEN, CDR2 SYDVKM. CDR3 coding DNA: TGTGCCAGCAGTTTTGCGGGGGCTTCCTACAATGAGCAGTTCTTC. The encoded protein is CASSFAGASYNEQFF.